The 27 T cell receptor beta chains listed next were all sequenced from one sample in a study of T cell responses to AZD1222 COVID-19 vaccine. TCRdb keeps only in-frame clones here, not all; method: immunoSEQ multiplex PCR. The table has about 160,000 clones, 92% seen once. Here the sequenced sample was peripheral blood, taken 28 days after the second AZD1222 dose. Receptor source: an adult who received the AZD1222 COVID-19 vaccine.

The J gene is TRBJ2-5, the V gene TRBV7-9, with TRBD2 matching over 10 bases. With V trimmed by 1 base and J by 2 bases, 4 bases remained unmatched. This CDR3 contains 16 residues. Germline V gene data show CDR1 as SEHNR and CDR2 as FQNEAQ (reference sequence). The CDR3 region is CASSLVPSGGQETQYF. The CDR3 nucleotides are TGTGCCAGCAGCTTAGTACCTAGCGGGGGACAAGAGACCCAGTACTTC.

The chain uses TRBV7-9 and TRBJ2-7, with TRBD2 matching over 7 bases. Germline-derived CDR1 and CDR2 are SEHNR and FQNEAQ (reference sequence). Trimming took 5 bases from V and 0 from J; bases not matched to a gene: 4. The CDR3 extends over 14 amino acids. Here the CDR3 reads CASSAGVLSYEQYF. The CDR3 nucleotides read TGTGCCAGCAGCGCGGGGGTTCTCTCCTACGAGCAGTACTTC.

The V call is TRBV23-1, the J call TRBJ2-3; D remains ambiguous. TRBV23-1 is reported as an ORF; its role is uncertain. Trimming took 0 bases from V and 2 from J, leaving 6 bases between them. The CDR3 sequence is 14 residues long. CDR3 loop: CASSQSSPTDTQYF. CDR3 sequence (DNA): TGCGCCAGCAGTCAATCGAGCCCCACAGATACGCAGTATTTT.

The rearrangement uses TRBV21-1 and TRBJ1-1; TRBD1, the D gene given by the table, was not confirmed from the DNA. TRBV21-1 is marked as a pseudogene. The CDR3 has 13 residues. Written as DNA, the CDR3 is TGTGCCAGCAGCATCCCTCAGTGCTCTGAAGCTTTCTTT. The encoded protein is CASSIPQCSEAFF.

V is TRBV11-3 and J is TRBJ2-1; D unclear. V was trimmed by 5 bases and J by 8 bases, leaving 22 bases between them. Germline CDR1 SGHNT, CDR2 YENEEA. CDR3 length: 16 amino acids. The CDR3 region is CASSPGRAKAADEQFF. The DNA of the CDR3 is TGTGCCAGCAGCCCCGGCCGAGCTAAGGCCGCGGATGAGCAGTTCTTC. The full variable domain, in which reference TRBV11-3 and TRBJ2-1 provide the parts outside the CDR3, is EAGVVQSPRYKIIEKKQPVAFWCNPISGHNTLYWYLQNLGQGPELLIRYENEEAVDDSQLPKDRFSAERLKGVDSTLKIQPAELGDSAVYLCASSPGRAKAADEQFFGPGTRLTVL.

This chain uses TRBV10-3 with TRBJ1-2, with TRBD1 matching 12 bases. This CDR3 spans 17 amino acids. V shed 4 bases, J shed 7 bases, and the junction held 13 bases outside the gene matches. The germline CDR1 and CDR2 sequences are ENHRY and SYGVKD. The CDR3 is CAISAVGPGQGALGYTF. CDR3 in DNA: TGTGCCATCAGTGCAGTCGGACCGGGACAGGGGGCTCTTGGCTACACCTTC.

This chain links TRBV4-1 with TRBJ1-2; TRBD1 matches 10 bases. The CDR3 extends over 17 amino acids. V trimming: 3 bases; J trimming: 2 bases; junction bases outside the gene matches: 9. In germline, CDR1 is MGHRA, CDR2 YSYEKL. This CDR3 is CASSQPGQGRPNYGYTF. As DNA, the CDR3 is TGCGCCAGCAGCCAGCCGGGACAGGGGCGCCCAAACTATGGCTACACCTTC.

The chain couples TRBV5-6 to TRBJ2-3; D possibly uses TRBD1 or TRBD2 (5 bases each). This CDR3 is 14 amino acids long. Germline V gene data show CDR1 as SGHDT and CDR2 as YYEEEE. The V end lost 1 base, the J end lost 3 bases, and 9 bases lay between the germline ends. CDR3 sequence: CASSLSRETDTQYF. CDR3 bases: TGTGCCAGCAGCTTGTCCAGGGAGACAGATACGCAGTATTTT.

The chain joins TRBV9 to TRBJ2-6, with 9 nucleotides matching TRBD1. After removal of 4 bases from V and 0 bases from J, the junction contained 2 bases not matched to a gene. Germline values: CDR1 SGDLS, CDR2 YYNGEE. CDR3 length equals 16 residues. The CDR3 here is CASSKTGGSGANVLTF. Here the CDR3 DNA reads TGTGCCAGCAGCAAGACAGGGGGCTCTGGGGCCAACGTCCTGACTTTC.

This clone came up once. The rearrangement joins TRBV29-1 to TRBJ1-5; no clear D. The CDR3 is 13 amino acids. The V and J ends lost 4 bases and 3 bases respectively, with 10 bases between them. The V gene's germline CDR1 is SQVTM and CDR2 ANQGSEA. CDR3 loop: CSVGLSNNQPQHF. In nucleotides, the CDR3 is TGCAGCGTTGGACTGAGCAACAATCAGCCCCAGCATTTT.

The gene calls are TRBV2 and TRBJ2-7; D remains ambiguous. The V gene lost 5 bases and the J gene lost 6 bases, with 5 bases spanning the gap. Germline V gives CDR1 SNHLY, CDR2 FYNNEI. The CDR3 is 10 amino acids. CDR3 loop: CASSYSEQYF. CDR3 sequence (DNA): TGTGCCAGCAGTTACTCCGAGCAGTACTTC.

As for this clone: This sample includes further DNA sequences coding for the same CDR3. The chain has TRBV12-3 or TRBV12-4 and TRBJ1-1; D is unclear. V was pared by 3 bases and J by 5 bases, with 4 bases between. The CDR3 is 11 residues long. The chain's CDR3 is CASSFGTEAFF. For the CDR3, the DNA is TGTGCCAGCAGTTTCGGTACTGAAGCTTTCTTT.

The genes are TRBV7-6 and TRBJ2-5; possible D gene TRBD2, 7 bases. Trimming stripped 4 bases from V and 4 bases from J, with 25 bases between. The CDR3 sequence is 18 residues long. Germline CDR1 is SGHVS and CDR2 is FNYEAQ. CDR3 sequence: CASSSFPAARGRGETQYF. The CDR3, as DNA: TGTGCCAGCAGCTCCTTCCCCGCAGCGAGGGGGAGGGGAGAGACCCAGTACTTC.

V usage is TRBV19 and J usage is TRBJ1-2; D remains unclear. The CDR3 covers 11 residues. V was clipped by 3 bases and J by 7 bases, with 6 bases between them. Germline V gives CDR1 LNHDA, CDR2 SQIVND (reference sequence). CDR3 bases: TGTGCCAGTAGTATCAGGTTTGGCTACACCTTC. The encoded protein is CASSIRFGYTF.

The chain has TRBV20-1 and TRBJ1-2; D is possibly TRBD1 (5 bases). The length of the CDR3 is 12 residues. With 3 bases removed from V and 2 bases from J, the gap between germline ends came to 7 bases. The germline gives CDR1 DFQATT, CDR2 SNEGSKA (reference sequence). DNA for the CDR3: TGCAGTGCTAGTAGGGACAACTATGGCTACACCTTC. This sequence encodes CSASRDNYGYTF.

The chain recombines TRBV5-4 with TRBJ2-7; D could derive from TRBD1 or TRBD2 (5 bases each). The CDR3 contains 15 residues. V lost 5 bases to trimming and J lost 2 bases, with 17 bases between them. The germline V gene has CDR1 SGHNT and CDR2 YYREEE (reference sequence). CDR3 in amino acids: CASRVGPGQTYEQYF. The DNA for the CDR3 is TGTGCCAGCAGGGTCGGTCCGGGGCAAACCTACGAGCAGTACTTC.

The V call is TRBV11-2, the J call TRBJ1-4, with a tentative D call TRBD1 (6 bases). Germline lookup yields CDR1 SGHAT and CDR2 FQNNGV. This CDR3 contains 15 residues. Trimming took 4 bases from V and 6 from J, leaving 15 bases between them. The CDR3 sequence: CASSSDRFGDEKLFF. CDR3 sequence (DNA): TGTGCCAGCAGCTCTGACAGGTTTGGGGATGAAAAACTGTTTTTT.

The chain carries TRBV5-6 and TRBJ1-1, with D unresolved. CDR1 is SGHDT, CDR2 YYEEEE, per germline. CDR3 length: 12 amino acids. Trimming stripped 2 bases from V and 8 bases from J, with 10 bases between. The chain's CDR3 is CASSFGPREAFF. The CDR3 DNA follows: TGTGCCAGCAGCTTTGGGCCAAGAGAAGCTTTCTTT.

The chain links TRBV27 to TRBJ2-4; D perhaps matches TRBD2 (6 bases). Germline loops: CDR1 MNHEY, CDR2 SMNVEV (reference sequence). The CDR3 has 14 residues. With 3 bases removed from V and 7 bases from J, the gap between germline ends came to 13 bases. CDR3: CASSFSGGDNIQYF. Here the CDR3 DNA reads TGTGCCAGCAGTTTTTCGGGCGGGGACAACATTCAGTACTTC.

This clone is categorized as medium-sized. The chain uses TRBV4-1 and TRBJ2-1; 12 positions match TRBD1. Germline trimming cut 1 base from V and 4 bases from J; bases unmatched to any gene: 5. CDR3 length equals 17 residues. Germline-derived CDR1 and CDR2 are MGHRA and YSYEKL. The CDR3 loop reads CASSQGSGQGAYNEQFF. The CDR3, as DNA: TGCGCCAGCAGCCAAGGATCGGGACAGGGGGCGTACAATGAGCAGTTCTTC.

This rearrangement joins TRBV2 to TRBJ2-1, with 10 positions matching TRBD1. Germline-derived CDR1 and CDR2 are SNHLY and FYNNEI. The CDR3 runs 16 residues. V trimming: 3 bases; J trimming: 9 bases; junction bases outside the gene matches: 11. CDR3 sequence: CASSEGQGSQVGEQFF. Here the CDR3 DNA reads TGTGCCAGCAGTGAGGGACAGGGGAGTCAAGTCGGTGAGCAGTTCTTC.

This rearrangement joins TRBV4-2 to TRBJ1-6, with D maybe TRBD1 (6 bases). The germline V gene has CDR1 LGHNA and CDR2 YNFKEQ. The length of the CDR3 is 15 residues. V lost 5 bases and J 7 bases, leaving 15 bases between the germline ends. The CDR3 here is CASSARGAPNSPLHF. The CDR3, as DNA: TGTGCCAGCAGCGCGAGGGGGGCTCCGAATTCACCCCTCCACTTT.

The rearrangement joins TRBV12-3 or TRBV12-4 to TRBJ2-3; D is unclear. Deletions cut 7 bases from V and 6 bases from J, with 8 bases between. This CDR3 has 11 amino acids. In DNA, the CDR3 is TGTGCCAGCACTAGAGCCGATACGCAGTATTTT. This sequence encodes CASTRADTQYF.

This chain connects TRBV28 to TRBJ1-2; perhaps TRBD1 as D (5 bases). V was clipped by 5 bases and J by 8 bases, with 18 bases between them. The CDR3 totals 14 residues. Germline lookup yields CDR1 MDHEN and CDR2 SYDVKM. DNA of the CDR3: TGTGCCAGCAGTGCCGCCGGGAGGGGTAGGGGCTACACCTTC. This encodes CASSAAGRGRGYTF.

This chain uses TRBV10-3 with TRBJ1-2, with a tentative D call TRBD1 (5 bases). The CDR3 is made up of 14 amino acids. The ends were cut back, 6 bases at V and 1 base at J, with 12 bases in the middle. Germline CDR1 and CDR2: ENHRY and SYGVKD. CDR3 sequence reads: CAISQDTINYGYTF. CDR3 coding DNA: TGTGCCATCAGCCAGGACACTATTAACTATGGCTACACCTTC.

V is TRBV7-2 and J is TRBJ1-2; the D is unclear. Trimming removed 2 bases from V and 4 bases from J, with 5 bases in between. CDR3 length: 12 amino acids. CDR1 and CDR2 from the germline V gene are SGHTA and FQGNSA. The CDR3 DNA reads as TGTGCCAGCAGCTTACAGACCTATGGCTACACCTTC. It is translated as CASSLQTYGYTF.

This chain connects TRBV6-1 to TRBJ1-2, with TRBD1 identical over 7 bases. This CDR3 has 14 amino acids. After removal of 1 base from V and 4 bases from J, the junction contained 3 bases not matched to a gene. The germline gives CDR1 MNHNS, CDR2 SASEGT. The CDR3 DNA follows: TGTGCCAGCAGTGAAGTAGGGGGCGGCTATGGCTACACCTTC. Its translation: CASSEVGGGYGYTF.